Listed here is a single TCR beta chain. Antigen unknown. Amplification used 60 Vbeta primers and 13 Jbeta primers. Method: immunoSEQ multiplex PCR; TCRdb's copy keeps in-frame clones and lacks some. This sample has 150,000 to 200,000 clones, with around 80% found just once. The CDR3 spans 13 residues. Germline CDR1 is SGHAT and CDR2 is FQNNGV. V was pared by 6 bases and J by 4 bases, with 13 bases between. This sample is part of a study of cytomegalovirus exposure and HLA in healthy donors. Study-wide results and limits: Generally TCR sequences proved uncommon, though certain public TCRs appeared in numerous donors.

The chain employs TRBV11-2 and TRBJ2-7; weak D call: TRBD2 (7 bases). This TCR came from a woman aged 30 to 39 in good health and CMV-seronegative. Sequenced sample: PBMCs. The chain's CDR3 is CASSGGAMYEQYF. The DNA for the CDR3 is TGTGCCAGCAGTGGGGGGGCTATGTACGAGCAGTACTTC.